The 8 T cell receptor beta chains in this list originate from one sample, sequenced in a study of cytomegalovirus exposure and HLA in healthy donors (dated by TCRdb to about 2017). Libraries were constructed by the immunoSEQ multiplex PCR assay. For the multiplex PCR, a mixture combining 60 forward primers for TCR Vbeta segments and 13 reverse primers for TCR Jbeta segments was used. TCRdb took over this immuneACCESS table, retaining in-frame rearrangements with V and J assigned. Such tables are incomplete; in checked studies, under half of the missing clones stem from an unresolved V gene, and the remainder is unexplained. For this sample there are 120,000 or so clones; about 80% appear just once. Over 2.5% of the sample comes from the top ten. Sequencing used PBMCs. These receptors were collected from a woman aged 50 to 65 in good health and CMV-seronegative.

This clone was detected only once. This CDR3 is CASSYSRSGNYGYTF. The CDR3 bases are TGTGCCAGCAGTTACTCACGTTCAGGGAACTATGGCTACACCTTC. This chain connects TRBV6-5 to TRBJ1-2, with a possible D match to TRBD1 (5 bases). The CDR3 is 15 residues long. V was cut by 0 bases and J by 2 bases, with 10 bases left in between. Germline V lookup: CDR1 MNHEY, CDR2 SVGAGI.

This clone was detected only a few times. The chain carries TRBV7-2 and TRBJ2-3; no firm D call. Germline V CDR1 and CDR2: SGHTA, FQGNSA. This CDR3 comprises 14 residues. Between the trimmed V and J ends, which lost 0 bases and 0 bases, there was a span of 4 bases. In DNA form, the CDR3 reads TGTGCCAGCAGCTTAGCCCTGAGCACAGATACGCAGTATTTT. This sequence encodes CASSLALSTDTQYF.

The V and J genes are TRBV15 and TRBJ2-2; the match to TRBD2 covers 7 bases. With V trimmed by 5 bases and J by 6 bases, 6 bases remained unmatched. The length of the CDR3 is 14 residues. The V gene's germline CDR1 is LNHNV and CDR2 YYDKDF (reference sequence). CDR3 sequence (DNA): TGTGCCACCAGCCCGCAGACTAGCCCCGGGGAGCTGTTTTTT. As protein: CATSPQTSPGELFF.

The chain combines TRBV28 with TRBJ1-2, with 10 positions matching TRBD1. CDR1 MDHEN and CDR2 SYDVKM come from the germline V gene. The length of the CDR3 is 14 residues. After removal of 6 bases from V and 3 bases from J, the junction contained 4 bases not matched to a gene. CDR3 sequence: CASRGQGSDYGYTF. DNA for the CDR3: TGTGCCAGCAGGGGACAGGGGTCGGACTATGGCTACACCTTC.

This CDR3 is CASSGRGQGWYEQYF. For the CDR3, the DNA is TGTGCCAGCAGTGGACGGGGACAGGGGTGGTACGAGCAGTACTTC. This chain connects TRBV6-5 to TRBJ2-7; 10 bases fit TRBD1. CDR1 MNHEY and CDR2 SVGAGI come from the germline V gene. With 5 bases clipped from V and 4 bases from J, the junction kept 8 bases outside the gene matches. This CDR3 spans 15 amino acids.

This chain connects TRBV7-9 to TRBJ1-4; D is unresolved. Trimming pared 11 bases from V and 6 bases from J, leaving 16 bases between. The CDR3 extends over 13 amino acids. Germline CDR1 SEHNR, CDR2 FQNEAQ (reference sequence). CDR3 in amino acids: CASRTSGDEKLFF. CDR3 bases: TGTGCCTCCCGGACGTCGGGAGATGAAAAACTGTTTTTT.

This sequence joins TRBV7-3 and TRBJ2-6; 8 bases align to TRBD1. The CDR3 covers 18 residues. Germline trimming cut 1 base from V and 4 bases from J; bases unmatched to any gene: 9. The germline V gene has CDR1 SGHTA and CDR2 FQGTGA. CDR3 DNA: TGTGCCAGCAGCTTAAACTGGCAGGGGGCGGCCGGGGCCAACGTCCTGACTTTC. This translates into CASSLNWQGAAGANVLTF.

This sequence joins TRBV7-6 and TRBJ1-1; unclear D gene. This CDR3 has 13 residues. Germline V gene data show CDR1 as SGHVS and CDR2 as FNYEAQ. Trimming pared 4 bases from V and 8 bases from J, leaving 14 bases between. CDR3 protein: CASSSSWTGEAFF. In nucleotides, the CDR3 is TGTGCCAGCAGCTCGTCCTGGACGGGAGAAGCTTTCTTT. Supplemented by reference TRBV7-6 and TRBJ1-1, the full variable domain reads GAGVSQSPRYKVTKRGQDVALRCDPISGHVSLYWYRQALGQGPEFLTYFNYEAQQDKSGLPNDRFSAERPEGSISTLTIQRTEQRDSAMYRCASSSSWTGEAFFGQGTRLTVV.